The 26 T cell receptor beta chains below come from one sample, sequenced in a study of CD8 T cells in ankylosing spondylitis. Findings and caveats of the study: Seemingly characteristic of ankylosing spondylitis blood was a TCR beta motif consisting of under ten highly homologous variants.

TCRdb re-derived calls from the 5' RACE reads in MiXCR, one entry per CDR3 protein. This sample has some 840,000 distinct CDR3 sequences, with about 10% found just once. These TCRs are of unknown antigen specificity. Input material: blood, either unsorted or a sorted T cell fraction (not recorded which). Receptors originate from a male donor with ankylosing spondylitis.

This clonotype has only a few counts. This sequence joins TRBV5-1 and TRBJ2-1; D uncertain. Trimming left V 0 bases short and J 0 bases short, with 10 bases between. Germline lookup yields CDR1 SGHRS and CDR2 YFSETQ. The CDR3 runs 16 residues. The CDR3 here is CASSLGLTASYNEQFF. DNA of the CDR3: TGCGCCAGCAGCTTGGGTTTAACCGCCTCCTACAATGAGCAGTTCTTC. Supplemented by reference TRBV5-1 and TRBJ2-1, the full variable domain reads KAGVTQTPRYLIKTRGQQVTLSCSPISGHRSVSWYQQTPGQGLQFLFEYFSETQRNKGNFPGRFSGRQFSNSRSEMNVSTLELGDSALYLCASSLGLTASYNEQFFGPGTRLTVL.

This clonotype was counted between two and nine times. The V call is TRBV7-9, the J call TRBJ1-1, with unresolved D. Germline values: CDR1 SEHNR, CDR2 FQNEAQ (reference sequence). This CDR3 has 12 residues. Trimming pared 3 bases from V and 5 bases from J, leaving 7 bases between. The CDR3 sequence is CASSFTTTEAFF. The DNA for the CDR3 is TGTGCCAGCAGCTTCACGACTACTGAAGCTTTCTTT.

The gene calls are TRBV5-5 and TRBJ2-7, with 8 bases aligning to TRBD2. The CDR3 has 16 amino acids. Trimming at V came to 4 bases and at J to 4 bases, leaving 13 bases not matched to a gene. Looked up from germline, CDR1 is SGHKS and CDR2 is YYEKEE (reference sequence). The CDR3 DNA reads TGTGCCAGCAGCCCGGGGGGGGCCAGGAGAGGGTACGAGCAGTACTTC. This codes for CASSPGGARRGYEQYF.

This clonotype came up a few times. The chain employs TRBV4-1 and TRBJ1-2, with unresolved D. Trimming took off 1 base at V and 8 bases at J, with 11 bases between the two ends. Germline lookup yields CDR1 MGHRA and CDR2 YSYEKL. The CDR3 has 13 amino acids. The CDR3 region is CASSQVMGGGYTF. The CDR3 region has the DNA TGCGCCAGCAGCCAAGTTATGGGCGGGGGCTACACCTTC.

This sequence joins TRBV18 and TRBJ1-2, with 7 bases that match TRBD1. V was clipped by 1 base and J by 0 bases; unmatched bases: 2. The germline V gene encodes CDR1 KGHSH and CDR2 LQKENI. The CDR3 is made up of 15 amino acids. The CDR3 loop is CASSPQGQPNYGYTF. The CDR3 coding sequence is TGTGCCAGCTCACCACAGGGACAGCCTAACTATGGCTACACCTTC. The entire variable domain, with the rest obtained from reference TRBV18 and TRBJ1-2, is as follows: NAGVMQNPRHLVRRRGQEARLRCSPMKGHSHVYWYRQLPEEGLKFMVYLQKENIIDESGMPKERFSAEFPKEGPSILRIQQVVRGDSAAYFCASSPQGQPNYGYTFGSGTRLTVV.

The table lists this clonotype with a few counts. The chain recombines TRBV11-1 with TRBJ1-1; tentatively, D is TRBD1 (5 bases). Trimming removed 2 bases from V and 6 bases from J, with 10 bases in between. The CDR3 is made up of 13 amino acids. The germline V gene encodes CDR1 SGHAT and CDR2 FQDESV (reference sequence). In DNA form, the CDR3 reads TGTGCCAGCAGCTTACAGGGTATCCCTGAAGCTTTCTTT. Its protein is CASSLQGIPEAFF.

This chain connects TRBV10-3 to TRBJ2-7; D call uncertain. Trimming took off 5 bases at V and 5 bases at J, with 19 bases between the two ends. CDR1 and CDR2 from the germline V gene are ENHRY and SYGVKD. The CDR3 runs 15 residues. CDR3 nucleotide sequence: TGTGCCATCAGTACCGACCGCCTTTTTAGGAACGAGCAGTACTTC. Translation: CAISTDRLFRNEQYF.

The CDR3 is CASSLVRQDNYGYTF. In nucleotides, the CDR3 is TGTGCCAGCAGCTTAGTCCGGCAGGATAACTATGGCTACACCTTC. The chain links TRBV7-9 to TRBJ1-2; D is unresolved. The V and J ends lost 1 base and 1 base respectively, with 10 bases between them. This CDR3 is 15 amino acids long. Germline-derived CDR1 and CDR2 are SEHNR and FQNEAQ (reference sequence).

This clonotype was observed many times. The chain recombines TRBV4-1 with TRBJ1-1; TRBD1 might be the D (5 bases). The germline V gene has CDR1 MGHRA and CDR2 YSYEKL. Trimming shortened V by 5 bases and J by 1 base, and 8 bases separated the two germline ends. This CDR3 comprises 13 residues. The CDR3 here is CASSGTQNTEAFF. CDR3 in DNA: TGCGCCAGCAGCGGGACCCAGAACACTGAAGCTTTCTTT.

This rearrangement joins TRBV11-2 to TRBJ2-1; D gene ambiguous. Between the trimmed V and J ends, which lost 5 bases and 4 bases, there was a span of 15 bases. The CDR3 is 15 amino acids. CDR1 and CDR2 from the germline V gene are SGHAT and FQNNGV. The CDR3 DNA reads as TGTGCCAGCAGCCAAGTCCGGGCCGCGTACAATGAGCAGTTCTTC. Residues: CASSQVRAAYNEQFF.

This clonotype was observed a few times. This chain connects TRBV20-1 to TRBJ2-7; no clear D gene. V gave up 5 bases and J gave up 5 bases, with 10 bases separating them. CDR1 and CDR2 from the germline V gene are DFQATT and SNEGSKA (reference sequence). This CDR3 region has 11 residues. As DNA, the CDR3 is TGCAGTGCTCCCAGTTCCCACGAGCAGTACTTC. It is translated as CSAPSSHEQYF.

The chain combines TRBV7-2 with TRBJ1-2; D may be TRBD1 (5 bases). The germline V gene has CDR1 SGHTA and CDR2 FQGNSA. CDR3 length: 15 residues. The germline V and J ends were trimmed by 4 bases and 4 bases, with 16 bases remaining between them. The CDR3: CASSYDQGRSYGYTF. The CDR3, as DNA: TGTGCCAGCAGCTATGACCAGGGACGGAGCTATGGCTACACCTTC. Looking up the rest from reference TRBV7-2 and TRBJ1-2 gives the full variable domain: GAGVSQSPSNKVTEKGKDVELRCDPISGHTALYWYRQSLGQGLEFLIYFQGNSAPDKSGLPSDRFSAERTGGSVSTLTIQRTQQEDSAVYLCASSYDQGRSYGYTFGSGTRLTVV.

The chain joins TRBV28 to TRBJ2-3; D perhaps matches TRBD2 (6 bases). There are 13 residues in the CDR3. Per the germline V gene, CDR1 is MDHEN and CDR2 is SYDVKM. V was clipped by 4 bases and J by 4 bases, with 9 bases between them. The CDR3 DNA reads as TGTGCCAGCAGTTCCCCTAGCGCAGATACGCAGTATTTT. Amino acid sequence: CASSSPSADTQYF.

This clonotype appeared a few times. The chain links TRBV10-3 to TRBJ1-1; D may be TRBD1 (6 bases). CDR3 length: 14 amino acids. Germline V gene sequence: CDR1 ENHRY, CDR2 SYGVKD. V lost 6 bases to trimming and J lost 4 bases, with 15 bases between them. This CDR3 is CAIRKIQGSTEAFF. CDR3 DNA sequence: TGTGCCATCAGAAAAATACAGGGATCCACTGAAGCTTTCTTT.

This chain uses TRBV4-3 with TRBJ1-6; a weak D match, TRBD1 (5 bases). V was trimmed by 0 bases and J by 10 bases, leaving 13 bases between them. Per the germline V gene, CDR1 is LGHNA and CDR2 is YSLEER. This CDR3 is 15 amino acids long. CDR3 in amino acids: CASSQDVGGRSPLHF. The CDR3 region has the DNA TGCGCCAGCAGCCAAGATGTGGGGGGACGCTCACCCCTCCACTTT.

This clonotype was found a few times. This rearrangement joins TRBV5-1 to TRBJ2-6, with 7 bases matching TRBD1. The V and J ends lost 4 bases and 3 bases, in that order; junction bases with no gene match: 7. CDR1 is SGHRS and CDR2 is YFSETQ in the germline V gene. This CDR3 is built from 16 residues. The CDR3 DNA is TGCGCCAGCAGCGCAGACAGGGACAGTGGGGCCAACGTCCTGACTTTC. This encodes CASSADRDSGANVLTF.

The J gene is TRBJ2-1, the V gene TRBV4-2; 7 nucleotides agree with TRBD2. Losses at the gene ends were 0 bases for V and 0 bases for J; bases not matched to a gene: 2. The CDR3 covers 16 residues. Germline lookup yields CDR1 LGHNA and CDR2 YNFKEQ. For the CDR3, the DNA is TGTGCCAGCAGCCAAGATCGGGGGGTCTCCTACAATGAGCAGTTCTTC. This sequence encodes CASSQDRGVSYNEQFF.

This clonotype was seen a handful of times. The rearrangement uses TRBV5-1 and TRBJ2-3, with 9 bases that match TRBD1. V was pared by 5 bases and J by 8 bases, with 3 bases of the junction left unmatched. CDR3 length equals 12 residues. CDR1 SGHRS and CDR2 YFSETQ come from the germline V gene. CDR3 in DNA: TGCGCCAGCAGTTCGGACAGGGGTACGCAGTATTTT. Its protein product is CASSSDRGTQYF.

This clonotype has more than one count but fewer than ten. The chain couples TRBV9 to TRBJ1-1; D is ambiguous. The CDR3 consists of 16 residues. V shed 0 bases and J shed 5 bases, with 17 bases lying between them. Germline lookup yields CDR1 SGDLS and CDR2 YYNGEE. The CDR3 nucleotides are TGTGCCAGCAGCGTAGGCATTCGACTTAGCGATACTGAAGCTTTCTTT. Residues: CASSVGIRLSDTEAFF.

Worth noting for this clonotype: The junction differs from germline at one of its ends, possibly a read error. The J gene is TRBJ2-7, the V gene TRBV6-2 or TRBV6-3; 9 bases fit TRBD1. The CDR3 covers 15 residues. The germline V gene encodes CDR1 MNHEY and CDR2 SVGEGT. The CDR3 loop reads CASSSGTGIRYEQCF. The CDR3 DNA sequence: TGTGCCAGCAGTTCCGGGACAGGGATACGCTACGAGCAGTGCTTC.

This clonotype was seen only a few times. The chain employs TRBV20-1 and TRBJ1-5; no definite D call. This CDR3 is built from 12 residues. Looked up from germline, CDR1 is DFQATT and CDR2 is SNEGSKA (reference sequence). Trimming took 7 bases from V and 4 from J, leaving 11 bases between them. CDR3 nucleotide sequence: TGCAGTGGCTCCAGGTGGAATCAGCCCCAGCATTTT. It specifies CSGSRWNQPQHF.

In this sample, this clonotype turned up many times. The chain recombines TRBV6-1 with TRBJ1-4, with a tentative D call TRBD1 (5 bases). The ends were cut back, 8 bases at V and 0 bases at J, with 13 bases in the middle. This CDR3 has 15 amino acids. Germline CDR1 is MNHNS and CDR2 is SASEGT. CDR3 amino acids: CASALLRATNEKLFF. As DNA, the CDR3 is TGTGCCAGCGCCCTGCTCAGGGCAACTAATGAAAAACTGTTTTTT.

The chain carries TRBV4-1 and TRBJ2-7; D may match TRBD1 or TRBD2 (5 bases each). Between the trimmed V and J ends, which lost 0 bases and 4 bases, there was a span of 13 bases. In germline, CDR1 is MGHRA, CDR2 YSYEKL. This CDR3 spans 15 amino acids. The chain's CDR3 is CASSQEGTRGYEQYF. The CDR3 DNA reads as TGCGCCAGCAGCCAAGAGGGGACCCGAGGATACGAGCAGTACTTC.

At least ten counts were recorded for this clonotype. The rearrangement joins TRBV10-3 to TRBJ2-2; no clear D. V was trimmed by 6 bases and J by 6 bases, leaving 11 bases between them. This CDR3 contains 13 residues. Germline V gene sequence: CDR1 ENHRY, CDR2 SYGVKD. CDR3 bases: TGTGCCATCAGCTTAAGTTTGTCCGGGGAGCTGTTTTTT. It yields the protein CAISLSLSGELFF.

The table lists this clonotype with a few counts. This chain links TRBV6-5 with TRBJ1-4; 8 bases fit TRBD1. Germline loops: CDR1 MNHEY, CDR2 SVGAGI. The trim removed 2 bases at V and 6 bases at J, leaving 14 bases unmatched. The CDR3 is made up of 18 amino acids. Written as DNA, the CDR3 is TGTGCCAGCAGTTACCTTCCAGGGGGCTTAGGATCGGATGAAAAACTGTTTTTT. Protein product: CASSYLPGGLGSDEKLFF.

This sequence joins TRBV20-1 and TRBJ2-3; the D gene is possibly TRBD2 (6 bases). V lost 3 bases, J lost 2 bases, and 15 bases lay in between. Germline CDR1 DFQATT, CDR2 SNEGSKA (reference sequence). This CDR3 spans 15 amino acids. The CDR3, as DNA: TGCAGTGCTAGCGGGCGTAGCGGACACACAGATACGCAGTATTTT. Its protein product is CSASGRSGHTDTQYF.